This T cell receptor beta chain was observed in a study of cytomegalovirus exposure and HLA in healthy donors. Study summary: In a previous analysis, approximately 110 million unique TCR beta sequences were found from 150 million to 200 million T cells. The study's findings and limits: DRB1 had the most TCR associations and HLA-C the fewest, a later analysis found, with rates varying by HLA locus. The authors excluded some V segments, including TRBV6-2 and TRBV6-3, as indistinguishable.

This clone was seen a handful of times. Its target is unknown. Looked up from germline, CDR1 is SNHLY and CDR2 is FYNNEI. Germline trimming cut 5 bases from V and 1 base from J; bases unmatched to any gene: 5. The length of the CDR3 is 15 residues. The PCR ran on 60 Vbeta and 13 Jbeta primers. The assay was immunoSEQ multiplex PCR, and TCRdb's table has in-frame clones only and misses some. Of roughly 97,000 clones in the sample, around 10% are singletons; the top ten hold about 5%. This clonotype was sampled from a man aged 45 to 65 in good health and CMV-seropositive. The chain couples TRBV2 to TRBJ2-7, with 10 bases matching TRBD1. Input material: PBMCs. The CDR3 coding sequence is TGTGCCAGCAGTTGGGGGACAGGGGCTTCCTACGAGCAGTACTTC. It translates to CASSWGTGASYEQYF.